This is a list of T cell receptor beta chains from one sample in a study of radiotherapy plus CTLA-4 blockade in lung cancer. Generated by immunoSEQ multiplex PCR, the TCRdb table keeps only in-frame clones and is missing some. Of about 59,000 clones listed, approximately 65% were seen once; the top ten hold around 8.3%. Sequenced material: peripheral blood, taken from a patient treated with radiotherapy plus ipilimumab. The source is a human donor with non-small cell lung cancer whose response to radiotherapy plus ipilimumab could not be evaluated. The CDR3 runs from the conserved cysteine through the conserved F or W. A D gene is named only where the DNA matches it firmly. Expanded clones are given a class, and other clones once, few, many or no size at all.

>NA|TRBV5-1|NA|TRBJ2-7|16
CASSLGGGIASYEQYF
TGCGCCAGCAGCTTGGGGGGCGGGATAGCGAGCTACGAGCAGTACTTC
>NA|TRBV5-1|TRBD1|TRBJ2-7|14
CASSFRDRYYEQYF
TGCGCCAGCAGCTTCCGGGACAGATACTACGAGCAGTACTTC
>NA|TRBV11-2|TRBD1|TRBJ1-3|18
CASSLGPWTGDHRNTIYF
TGTGCCAGCAGCTTAGGCCCCTGGACAGGGGACCACCGAAACACCATATATTTT
>NA|TRBV28|NA|TRBJ1-5|14
CASSLLQGHQPQHF
TGTGCCAGCAGTTTATTGCAGGGGCATCAGCCCCAGCATTTT
>few|TRBV19|NA|TRBJ1-2|12
CASSPTTDGYTF
TGTGCCAGTAGTCCCACGACAGATGGCTACACCTTC
>NA|TRBV21-1|NA|TRBJ2-7|15
CASRADRESSYEQYF
TGTGCCAGCAGGGCTGACAGAGAGAGCTCCTACGAGCAGTACTTC
>NA|TRBV11-3|TRBD2|TRBJ2-1|16
CASSLGTSGSNGEQFF
TGTGCCAGCAGCTTAGGGACTAGCGGGAGTAACGGTGAGCAGTTCTTC
>NA|TRBV18|TRBD1|TRBJ2-7|14
CASSSDRSSYEQYF
TGTGCCAGCTCATCGGACAGGAGCTCCTACGAGCAGTACTTC
>NA|TRBV7-3|NA|TRBJ1-3|13
CASSLEDGVTIYF
TGTGCCAGCAGCCTCGAAGACGGAGTCACCATATATTTT
>NA|TRBV5-1|TRBD1|TRBJ2-3|15
CASSEGQGTADTQYF
TGCGCCAGCAGCGAAGGACAGGGGACGGCGGATACGCAGTATTTT
>NA|TRBV23-1|TRBD1|TRBJ1-1|17
CASSARTGKVRSTEAFF
TGCGCCAGCAGTGCAAGGACAGGGAAGGTTAGAAGCACTGAAGCTTTCTTT
>NA|TRBV28|NA|TRBJ1-4|16
CASSSPPAQTNEKLFF
TGTGCCAGCAGTTCACCTCCAGCACAGACTAATGAAAAACTGTTTTTT
>NA|TRBV11-2|NA|TRBJ1-3|18
CASSLVGVWRSSGNTIYF
TGTGCCAGCAGCTTAGTTGGAGTCTGGAGGAGCTCTGGAAACACCATATATTTT
>once|TRBV4-1|NA|TRBJ1-4|16
CASSQDSRRADEKLFF
TGCGCCAGCAGCCAAGATAGTCGCAGGGCTGATGAAAAACTGTTTTTT
>few|TRBV28|TRBD1|TRBJ1-2|15
CASSSPGAGGLGYTF
TGTGCCAGCAGTTCCCCGGGGGCAGGGGGCTTGGGCTACACCTTC
>NA|TRBV6-1|NA|TRBJ1-3|12
CASRTGGNTIYF
TGTGCCAGCCGAACAGGGGGAAACACCATATATTTT
>few|TRBV27|NA|TRBJ2-3|16
CASSLNPGLPSDTQYF
TGTGCCAGCAGTTTAAATCCGGGACTTCCCTCTGATACGCAGTATTTT
>NA|TRBV19|NA|TRBJ1-1|15
CASSPDSGMNTEAFF
TGTGCCAGTAGTCCGGACTCCGGCATGAACACTGAAGCTTTCTTT
>NA|TRBV27|NA|TRBJ2-5|15
CASSLSWGVWETQYF
TGTGCCAGCAGTTTAAGTTGGGGGGTTTGGGAGACCCAGTACTTC
>few|TRBV11-2|NA|TRBJ2-2|18
CASSGRLDLLSGTGELFF
TGTGCCAGCAGCGGTAGACTAGACCTACTTTCGGGCACCGGGGAGCTGTTTTTT